The sequence of this T cell receptor beta chain was determined in a study of blood T cell repertoires in COVID-19. On the study more broadly: PBMCs, B-cell-depleted T cells, or T cells were the source of the cDNA or gDNA that made up the material.

The data were produced by immunoSEQ multiplex PCR, yet TCRdb's version contains in-frame clones alone and is incomplete. In the table there are 150,000 to 190,000 clones, approximately 84% of which are singletons. This sequence was found in a woman aged 55-70 years with COVID-19, enrolled during active disease. Sample: peripheral blood.

CDR3 DNA: TGTGCCAGCTGCCTTAGCGGGGAAAAGACCCAGTACTTC. Protein: CASCLSGEKTQYF. The V gene is TRBV6-5, the J gene TRBJ2-5; 8 positions agree with TRBD2. The CDR3 is made up of 13 amino acids. CDR1 MNHEY and CDR2 SVGAGI come from the germline V gene. V was clipped by 8 bases and J by 6 bases; unmatched bases: 8.